This TCR beta chain was sequenced for a study of PD-1 blockade in mismatch repair-deficient tumors. About the research overall: Patients had eleven to twelve mismatch repair-deficient cancer types and were previously treated and progressing.

TCR sequencing covered a few patients who responded to pembrolizumab. Study-wide results and limits: Tumor-resident clones, often absent from pretreatment blood, expanded after pembrolizumab and then contracted.

This clone was seen only a few times. What it binds is not known. The table came from immunoSEQ multiplex PCR; TCRdb's copy has only in-frame clones and leaves some out. The data contain some 110,000 clones, around three quarters of them singletons. Germline V gene data show CDR1 as SGHTA and CDR2 as FQGNSA. The CDR3 is 13 amino acids. Trimming shortened V by 0 bases and J by 12 bases, and 11 bases separated the two germline ends. Sequenced here: peripheral blood, sampled approximately 60 weeks after starting pembrolizumab. This TCR was sampled from an adult with mismatch repair-deficient cancer. The genes are TRBV7-2 and TRBJ1-4; D is unclear. In DNA form, the CDR3 reads TGTGCCAGCAGCTTAGCGGACCCTGGAGAACTGTTTTTT. Translating gives CASSLADPGELFF.